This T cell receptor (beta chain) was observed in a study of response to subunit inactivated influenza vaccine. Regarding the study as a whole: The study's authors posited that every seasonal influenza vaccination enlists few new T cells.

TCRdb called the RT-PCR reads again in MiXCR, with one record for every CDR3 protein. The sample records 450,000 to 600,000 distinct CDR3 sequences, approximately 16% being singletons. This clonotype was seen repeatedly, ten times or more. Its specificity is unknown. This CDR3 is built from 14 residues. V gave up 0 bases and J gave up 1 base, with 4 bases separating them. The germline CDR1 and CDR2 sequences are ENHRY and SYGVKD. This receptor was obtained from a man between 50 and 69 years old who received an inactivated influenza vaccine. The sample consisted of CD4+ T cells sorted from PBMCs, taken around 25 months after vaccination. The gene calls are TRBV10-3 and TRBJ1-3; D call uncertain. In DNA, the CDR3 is TGTGCCATCAGTGAGTCTAATTCTGGAAACACCATATATTTT. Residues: CAISESNSGNTIYF.